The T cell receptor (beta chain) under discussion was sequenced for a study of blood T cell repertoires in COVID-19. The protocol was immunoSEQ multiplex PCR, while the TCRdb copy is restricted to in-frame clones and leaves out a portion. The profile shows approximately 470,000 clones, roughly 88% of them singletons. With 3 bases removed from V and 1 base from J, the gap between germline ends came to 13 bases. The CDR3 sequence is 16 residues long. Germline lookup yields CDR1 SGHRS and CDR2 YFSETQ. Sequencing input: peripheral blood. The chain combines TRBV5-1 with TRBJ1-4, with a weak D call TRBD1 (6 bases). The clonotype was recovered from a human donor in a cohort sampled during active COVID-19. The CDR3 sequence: CASSSGHTETNEKLFF. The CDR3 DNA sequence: TGCGCCAGCAGCTCGGGACATACAGAAACTAATGAAAAACTGTTTTTT. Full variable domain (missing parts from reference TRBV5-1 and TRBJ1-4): KAGVTQTPRYLIKTRGQQVTLSCSPISGHRSVSWYQQTPGQGLQFLFEYFSETQRNKGNFPGRFSGRQFSNSRSEMNVSTLELGDSALYLCASSSGHTETNEKLFFGSGTQLSVL.